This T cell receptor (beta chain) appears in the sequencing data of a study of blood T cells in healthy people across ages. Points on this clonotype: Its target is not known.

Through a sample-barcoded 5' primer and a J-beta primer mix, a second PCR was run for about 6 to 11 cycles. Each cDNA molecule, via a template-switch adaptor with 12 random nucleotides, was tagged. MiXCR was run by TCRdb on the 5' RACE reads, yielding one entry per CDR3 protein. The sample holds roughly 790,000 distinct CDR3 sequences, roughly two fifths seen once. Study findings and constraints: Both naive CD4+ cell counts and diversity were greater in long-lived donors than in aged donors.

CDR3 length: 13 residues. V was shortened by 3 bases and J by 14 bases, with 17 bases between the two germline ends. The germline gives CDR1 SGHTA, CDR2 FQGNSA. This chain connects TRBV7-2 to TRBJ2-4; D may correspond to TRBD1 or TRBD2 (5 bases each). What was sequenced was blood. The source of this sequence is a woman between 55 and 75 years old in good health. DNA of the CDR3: TGTGCCAGCAGCTTTAGAGTCCGGGACCATAAGTACTTC. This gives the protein CASSFRVRDHKYF.